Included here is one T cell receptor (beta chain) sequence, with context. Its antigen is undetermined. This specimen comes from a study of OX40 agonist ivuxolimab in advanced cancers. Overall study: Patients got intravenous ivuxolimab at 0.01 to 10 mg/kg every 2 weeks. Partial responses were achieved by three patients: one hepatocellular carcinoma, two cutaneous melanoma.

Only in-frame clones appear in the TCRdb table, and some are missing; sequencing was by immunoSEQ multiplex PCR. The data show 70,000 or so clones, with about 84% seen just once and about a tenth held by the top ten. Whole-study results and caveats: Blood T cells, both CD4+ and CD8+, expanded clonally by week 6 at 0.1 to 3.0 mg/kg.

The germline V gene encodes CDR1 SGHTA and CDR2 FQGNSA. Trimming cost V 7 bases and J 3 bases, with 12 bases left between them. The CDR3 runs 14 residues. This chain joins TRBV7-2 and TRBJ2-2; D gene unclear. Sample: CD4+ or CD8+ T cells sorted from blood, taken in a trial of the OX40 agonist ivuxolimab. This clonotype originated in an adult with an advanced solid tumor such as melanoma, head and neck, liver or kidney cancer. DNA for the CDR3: TGTGCCAGCACAGCTCGTTGGGACACCGGGGAGCTGTTTTTT. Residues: CASTARWDTGELFF.